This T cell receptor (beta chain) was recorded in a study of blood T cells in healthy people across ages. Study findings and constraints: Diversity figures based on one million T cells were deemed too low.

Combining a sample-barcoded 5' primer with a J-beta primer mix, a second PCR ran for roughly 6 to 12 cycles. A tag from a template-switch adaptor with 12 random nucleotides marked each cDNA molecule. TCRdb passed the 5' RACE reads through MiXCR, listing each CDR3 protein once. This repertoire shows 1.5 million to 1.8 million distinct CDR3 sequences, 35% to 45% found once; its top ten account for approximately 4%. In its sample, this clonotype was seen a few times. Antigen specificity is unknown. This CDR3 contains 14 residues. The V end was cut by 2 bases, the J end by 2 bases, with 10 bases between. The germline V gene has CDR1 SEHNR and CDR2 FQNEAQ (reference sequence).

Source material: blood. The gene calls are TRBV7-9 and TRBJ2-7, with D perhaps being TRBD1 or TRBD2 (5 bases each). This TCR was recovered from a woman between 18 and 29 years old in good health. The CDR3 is CASSLRDLAYEQYF. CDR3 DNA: TGTGCCAGCAGCTTAAGGGACCTAGCCTACGAGCAGTACTTC. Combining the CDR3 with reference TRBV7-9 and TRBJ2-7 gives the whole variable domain DTGVSQNPRHKITKRGQNVTFRCDPISEHNRLYWYRQTLGQGPEFLTYFQNEAQLEKSRLLSDRFSAERPKGSFSTLEIQRTEQGDSAMYLCASSLRDLAYEQYFGPGTRLTVT.